This T cell receptor beta chain appears in the sequencing data of a study of T cell responses to AZD1222 COVID-19 vaccine. Germline values: CDR1 MNHEY, CDR2 SMNVEV (reference sequence). The V and J ends lost 4 bases and 10 bases respectively, with 20 bases between them. The CDR3 runs to 15 residues. With regard to this clone: The target antigen is unknown.

The study's findings and limits: Among the donors, most were white British and more were female, and clonal diversity was possibly underestimated. Nearly half of the spike-specific TCRs reportedly recognize variant regions that carry no mutations.

Profiled with immunoSEQ multiplex PCR; TCRdb holds only in-frame clones, not every one. The table includes around 97,000 clones, 80% to 90% detected once. Sequenced here: peripheral blood, sampled on day 0 of AZD1222 vaccination. This chain uses TRBV27 with TRBJ2-1; D is uncertain. The receptor's source is an adult in good health. The CDR3 spells CASSSNPVPRMEQFF. CDR3 nucleotide sequence: TGTGCCAGCAGTTCTAACCCTGTCCCCCGGATGGAGCAGTTCTTC.